Below, one T cell receptor beta chain is given with its context. Its antigen is currently unknown. RNA transcripts gave rise to amplified TCR beta CDR3 regions. An initial round of RT-PCR targeting the TCR CDR3 relied on the HTBI primer set. A single record per CDR3 protein comes from TCRdb applying MiXCR to the multiplex PCR reads. This sample has 300,000 to 350,000 distinct CDR3 sequences; around a sixth occur once, and the top ten carry 45% to 50%. Trimming removed 4 bases at V and 7 bases at J, with 7 bases between. Germline values: CDR1 SQVTM, CDR2 ANQGSEA. The CDR3 is 11 amino acids. These data belong to a study of T cells in Graves' hyperthyroidism and ophthalmopathy. Findings of the study overall: Most expanded thyroid clonotypes above 0.001 recurred in blood.

The clonotype originates from a woman aged 45 to 65 with Graves' hyperthyroidism. J is TRBJ2-2 and V is TRBV29-1; D unclear. Sequenced input: blood. Here the CDR3 reads CSVARNGELFF. Here the CDR3 DNA reads TGCAGCGTTGCACGGAACGGGGAGCTGTTTTTT.